These 15 T cell receptor beta chains originate from one sample sequenced in a study of OX40 agonist ivuxolimab in advanced cancers. Using immunoSEQ multiplex PCR, the repertoire was profiled, and TCRdb retains in-frame clones only, with some absent. The sample carries roughly 75,000 clones, around 83% recorded once. Specimen: CD4+ or CD8+ T cells sorted from blood, collected in a trial of the OX40 agonist ivuxolimab. The receptors stem from an adult with an advanced solid tumor such as melanoma, head and neck, liver or kidney cancer.

The chain joins TRBV6-5 to TRBJ1-3; TRBD1 might be the D (5 bases). The CDR3 is 13 residues long. V dropped 5 bases and J dropped 2 bases, with 7 bases sitting between them. Germline CDR1 is MNHEY and CDR2 is SVGAGI. CDR3 nucleotide sequence: TGTGCCAGCAGTCTACAGGCTGGAAACACCATATATTTT. Translated, it gives CASSLQAGNTIYF.

The chain recombines TRBV5-4 with TRBJ2-5; 13 nucleotides agree with TRBD2. The J call is doubtful: the DNA matches TRBJ2-7 better. Looked up from germline, CDR1 is SGHNT and CDR2 is YYREEE (reference sequence). The CDR3 has 15 amino acids. This CDR3 is CASSRLAGGSYEQYF. In DNA form, the CDR3 reads TGTGCCAGCAGCCGACTAGCGGGGGGATCCTACGAGCAGTACTTC.

This clone occurred once. The chain recombines TRBV29-1 with TRBJ2-3; possible D gene TRBD1, 5 bases. V lost 5 bases to trimming and J lost 4 bases, with 13 bases between them. The V gene's germline CDR1 is SQVTM and CDR2 ANQGSEA. The CDR3 loop spans 13 amino acids. The CDR3 DNA sequence: TGCAGCGTTAGGAGAAAGGGGCCAGATACGCAGTATTTT. Its translation is CSVRRKGPDTQYF.

The chain links TRBV5-8 to TRBJ1-2, with 9 bases lining up with TRBD1. The ends lost 4 bases at V and 7 bases at J; junction bases unmatched: 8. This CDR3 contains 14 residues. The germline V gene has CDR1 SGHTS and CDR2 YDEGEE. The CDR3 nucleotides read TGTGCCAGCAGCCAATCCGGGACAGGGATTGGCTACACCTTC. The encoded protein is CASSQSGTGIGYTF.

The gene calls are TRBV6-5 and TRBJ1-2; D possibly corresponds to TRBD1 (6 bases). Germline V gene sequence: CDR1 MNHEY, CDR2 SVGAGI. V dropped 6 bases and J dropped 4 bases, with 12 bases sitting between them. CDR3 length: 13 residues. The DNA for the CDR3 is TGTGCCAGCAGCTCCGGGACACTCTATGGCTACACCTTC. It codes for CASSSGTLYGYTF.

V gene TRBV9 combines with J gene TRBJ2-7; 12 bases match TRBD1. The CDR3 is made up of 17 amino acids. After removal of 4 bases from V and 2 bases from J, the junction contained 10 bases not matched to a gene. Germline CDR1 and CDR2: SGDLS and YYNGEE. CDR3 in amino acids: CASSPSPRDRGPYEQYF. CDR3 DNA sequence: TGTGCCAGCAGCCCCTCGCCGAGGGACAGGGGGCCCTACGAGCAGTACTTC.

For this clone: The junction shows a germline mismatch at one end, possibly a read error. The J gene is TRBJ2-3, the V gene TRBV5-6; D could derive from TRBD1 or TRBD2 (6 bases each). Looked up from germline, CDR1 is SGHDT and CDR2 is YYEEEE. The CDR3 contains 15 residues. The CDR3 DNA reads TGTGCCAGCAGGTTGGGGGGCGCGGGAACAGATACGCAGTATTTT. Translated, it gives CASRLGGAGTDTQYF.

This chain connects TRBV19 to TRBJ2-1; 8 bases map to TRBD2. The CDR3 is 15 residues long. Germline assignment: CDR1 LNHDA and CDR2 SQIVND (reference sequence). The V segment lost 4 bases and the J segment 5 bases; nucleotides outside the gene matches: 7. Here the CDR3 reads CASSRSGGKNNEQFF. The CDR3 bases are TGTGCCAGTAGTAGGAGCGGGGGAAAAAACAATGAGCAGTTCTTC.

This chain uses TRBV27 with TRBJ1-1, with TRBD1 as a possible D gene (5 bases). The ends were cut back, 5 bases at V and 4 bases at J, with 17 bases in the middle. The germline V gene encodes CDR1 MNHEY and CDR2 SMNVEV (reference sequence). The CDR3 sequence is 15 residues long. This chain's CDR3 is CASSPRPGASTEAFF. Here the CDR3 DNA reads TGTGCCAGCAGTCCCCGCCCCGGGGCTAGCACTGAAGCTTTCTTT.

The chain has TRBV18 and TRBJ1-3, with no clear D. V was shortened by 3 bases and J by 4 bases, with 13 bases between the two germline ends. The CDR3 is made up of 15 amino acids. Germline V lookup: CDR1 KGHSH, CDR2 LQKENI. The CDR3 DNA follows: TGTGCCAGCTCACCGTTGTCCGGGCAGGGAAACACCATATATTTT. Residues: CASSPLSGQGNTIYF. The full variable domain, rest sourced from reference TRBV18 and TRBJ1-3, is NAGVMQNPRHLVRRRGQEARLRCSPMKGHSHVYWYRQLPEEGLKFMVYLQKENIIDESGMPKERFSAEFPKEGPSILRIQQVVRGDSAAYFCASSPLSGQGNTIYFGEGSWLTVV.

This clone was recorded only once. V gene TRBV16 combines with J gene TRBJ1-5; D not certain. The germline V gene encodes CDR1 KGHSY and CDR2 FQNENV. This CDR3 region has 14 residues. Trimming left V 2 bases short and J 0 bases short, with 5 bases between. The CDR3 DNA reads TGTGCCAGCAGCCAAGCGAATAGCAATCAGCCCCAGCATTTT. Translation gives CASSQANSNQPQHF.

This chain connects TRBV29-1 to TRBJ2-1; 12 bases line up with TRBD2. The CDR3 has 15 amino acids. Germline CDR1 reads SQVTM; CDR2 reads ANQGSEA. J gave up 8 bases and V 1 base, and 6 bases lay outside the gene matches. CDR3 protein: CSVEALAGGLDEQFF. The CDR3 DNA reads as TGCAGCGTTGAAGCCCTAGCGGGAGGGTTGGATGAGCAGTTCTTC.

The chain joins TRBV29-1 to TRBJ1-5, with unresolved D. Germline assignment: CDR1 SQVTM and CDR2 ANQGSEA. The CDR3 covers 12 residues. V was clipped by 7 bases and J by 7 bases, with 14 bases between them. The CDR3 bases are TGCAGCGCTACTTCGCCCGGGCAGCCCCAGCATTTT. Translation: CSATSPGQPQHF. Together with reference TRBV29-1 and TRBJ1-5, the CDR3 gives the full variable domain: SAVISQKPSRDICQRGTSLTIQCQVDSQVTMMFWYRQQPGQSLTLIATANQGSEATYESGFVIDKFPISRPNLTFSTLTVSNMSPEDSSIYLCSATSPGQPQHFGDGTRLSIL.

This rearrangement joins TRBV5-4 to TRBJ1-2, with D possibly being TRBD1 (6 bases). CDR1 is SGHNT, CDR2 YYREEE, per germline (reference sequence). The CDR3 is 18 residues long. V lost 0 bases and J lost 0, with 18 bases in between. This CDR3 is CASSLDVYRQGPNYGYTF. The DNA for the CDR3 is TGTGCCAGCAGCTTGGATGTGTATAGGCAGGGGCCTAACTATGGCTACACCTTC.

The V and J genes are TRBV7-9 and TRBJ2-1; 9 nucleotides line up with TRBD1. Unmatched junction bases numbered 9, after V lost 4 bases and J lost 8 bases. The CDR3 totals 15 residues. The germline V gene has CDR1 SEHNR and CDR2 FQNEAQ (reference sequence). The CDR3 coding sequence is TGTGCCAGCAGCTCACCCCAACGGGACAGGGATGAGCAGTTCTTC. It is translated as CASSSPQRDRDEQFF.